This TCR beta chain was captured in a study of shared T cell receptors in the human thymus (dated by TCRdb to about 2021). About the investigation overall: The study examined how self-reactive, shared T-cell receptor alpha chains are generated in the human thymus.

Note on this clone: Its specific antigen is unknown. No base quality information exists; no much larger clone differs at one position.

The library was built by means of the immunoSEQ multiplex PCR assay. TCRdb holds this immuneACCESS table with in-frame rearrangements only. Some clones are missing; in checked studies, unresolved V genes explain under half, and the rest has no known cause. The sample yields about 540,000 clones; approximately 80% were counted once. The ten largest clones represent less than 0.015% of the sample. This same sample was also taken into another study, of human thymus T cells. The second study also describes: The donors were immunologically healthy infants in Finland who had open corrective cardiac surgery for congenital heart defects. Thymus tissue was obtained as surgical resects removed during corrective cardiac surgery. Usage of V and J gene segments appeared to be biased in both the thymic and the peripheral blood repertoires. Highly overlapping thymic TCR repertoires among unrelated individuals were reported in the related research. The study used roughly 8 infant thymus samples plus four related peripheral blood samples to characterize TCR alpha and beta repertoires. Donor ages ranged from roughly 6 to 250 days, and the cohort comprised over 5 male and two female infants. Thymocytes were mechanically released from the tissue and were stored as pellets of roughly 9-31 million cells at -70 degrees C. A QIAsymphony instrument was used to extract genomic DNA from the frozen cell pellets. The immunoSEQ multiplex PCR assay was used to amplify the TCRB and TCRAD loci from a standardized amount of quality-controlled genomic DNA. The amplicons covered the V(D)J region and were long enough to include the CDR3 and to identify the V and J genes. Through the commercial immunoSEQ service, the amplicons were sequenced on an Illumina platform. Corrections for primer bias and sequencing errors followed previously described methods, while TCRAD and TCRB definitions were based on the IMGT database. immunoSEQ Analyzer 3.0 and VDJTools were used for repertoire analysis, which covered basic statistics, V/J segment usage, diversity estimates, rarefaction and pairwise overlap. Chao1, ChaoE, Efron-Thisted, Shannon and inverse Simpson indices were used to estimate diversity, which was also estimated on datasets down-sampled to the smallest sample. Repertoire overlap used strict matching of CDR3 nucleotide sequence, V gene and J gene, with Jaccard-based multidimensional scaling clustering. Thymus samples yielded on average roughly 840,000 unique TCRB clonotypes, compared with about 80,000 from blood samples.

The sequencing input was thymocytes. The sequence was obtained from a boy under three years old with a congenital heart defect. Donor details come from another sample of the same person, matched by shared clones.

The CDR3 reads CAWRPWDWQETQYF. The DNA sequence is TGTGCCTGGAGACCTTGGGACTGGCAAGAGACCCAGTACTTC. The chain couples TRBV30 to TRBJ2-5; possibly the D gene is TRBD2, per 6 matching bases. Based on the germline V gene (reference sequence), the CDR1 and CDR2 sequences are GTSNPN and SVGIG. Between the V and J ends, shortened by 3 bases and 2 bases respectively, the junction contains 13 bases. The CDR3 numbers 14 residues from cysteine through phenylalanine. Only the CDR3 portion is preserved as DNA: 42 bases, with reading frame beginning at the first base.